This T cell receptor beta chain was sequenced for a study of shared clonotypes between healthy human individuals. With 4 bases clipped from V and 4 bases from J, the junction kept 3 bases outside the gene matches. The germline gives CDR1 SGHDT, CDR2 YYEEEE. The CDR3 totals 14 residues. Generated by immunoSEQ multiplex PCR, the TCRdb table keeps only in-frame clones and is missing some. The table shows approximately 500,000 clones, with 95% to 97% occurring only once. Comments on this clone: This specimen includes other DNA sequences encoding the same CDR3.

Sequencing was performed on naive CD4+ T cells sorted from blood. The subset is: CD45RA+ positively selected. The rearrangement joins TRBV5-6 to TRBJ2-5; 11 bases are shared with TRBD2. The receptor's source is a woman aged 25 to 45 in good health. For the CDR3, the DNA is TGTGCCAGCAGCACCGGGACTAGCGGAGAGACCCAGTACTTC. Translated: CASSTGTSGETQYF.